What follows describes a single T cell receptor beta chain. Its antigen is currently unknown. Using immunoSEQ multiplex PCR, the repertoire was profiled, and TCRdb retains in-frame clones only, with some absent. This repertoire shows about 2,600 clones, 60% to 85% found once; its top ten account for more than 25%. The data were taken from a study of T cell clonotyping in hematopoietic cell transplantation. General study results and limits: No sorting was done, leaving CD4 and CD8 contributions mixed.

With 2 bases clipped from V and 3 bases from J, the junction kept 2 bases outside the gene matches. Germline V gene sequence: CDR1 LNHDA, CDR2 SQIVND (reference sequence). CDR3 length equals 14 residues. The clonotype originates from a male patient aged 60 to 75 who had an allogeneic stem cell transplant, so T cells may come from the graft donor. Some clones in this sample may be carry-over from other donors' samples. The chain uses TRBV19 and TRBJ2-5; 8 positions agree with TRBD2. The sequenced sample was peripheral blood mononuclear cells, obtained 180 days after allogeneic stem cell transplant. The CDR3 sequence: CASSIQLAEETQYF. The CDR3 nucleotides read TGTGCCAGTAGTATACAACTAGCGGAAGAGACCCAGTACTTC.